The 19 T cell receptor beta chains below all came from one sample that was sequenced in a study of Ad26.COV2.S vaccination and SARS-CoV-2 variants. Noted treatment: around 19 received Ad26.COV2.S at low or high dose, single or two shots; a few received placebo; per-sample allocation not given. Day 63 after the first vaccine or placebo injection was the time point for sampling. The repertoire was sequenced with immunoSEQ multiplex PCR; TCRdb's copy has only in-frame clones and lacks some. In the table there are some 450,000 clones, around 90% of which are singletons. Sequenced material: peripheral blood, taken in a trial of Ad26.COV2.S vaccine versus placebo. Receptors were obtained from a person between 18 and 60 years old who received the Ad26.COV2.S COVID-19 vaccine or a placebo.

The V and J genes are TRBV7-6 and TRBJ2-7; maybe TRBD1 (6 bases). This CDR3 is built from 19 residues. The V gene's germline CDR1 is SGHVS and CDR2 FNYEAQ. V gave up 0 bases and J gave up 0 bases, with 21 bases separating them. CDR3 region: CASSLAGLSFDRTSYEQYF. The CDR3, as DNA: TGTGCCAGCAGCTTAGCCGGACTCTCCTTTGACAGGACCTCCTACGAGCAGTACTTC.

V usage is TRBV5-1 and J usage is TRBJ2-3; 9 bases are a match to TRBD2. Germline V gene data show CDR1 as SGHRS and CDR2 as YFSETQ. With 3 bases clipped from V and 0 bases from J, the junction kept 5 bases outside the gene matches. The CDR3 covers 16 residues. The CDR3 DNA is TGCGCCAGCAGCTGGAAGCGGGAGGTTAGCACAGATACGCAGTATTTT. It yields the protein CASSWKREVSTDTQYF.

This sequence joins TRBV28 and TRBJ2-4; D is perhaps TRBD1 or TRBD2 (5 bases each). From germline, CDR1 is MDHEN and CDR2 SYDVKM. V was clipped by 2 bases and J by 5 bases, with 13 bases between them. The CDR3 covers 15 residues. The CDR3 protein is CASSLVGELQNIQYF. CDR3 DNA sequence: TGTGCCAGCAGTTTAGTGGGGGAGTTGCAAAACATTCAGTACTTC.

The V call is TRBV14, the J call TRBJ2-3; maybe TRBD2 (7 bases). V was pared by 4 bases and J by 2 bases, with 28 bases between. The CDR3 runs 20 residues. Germline V CDR1 and CDR2: SGHDN, FVKESK. The CDR3, as DNA: TGTGCCAGCAGCCTCGTTCGGGGGGCGGCACCACGCGCAAACACAGATACGCAGTATTTT. Its protein product is CASSLVRGAAPRANTDTQYF. Full variable domain (outside the CDR3, taken from reference TRBV14 and TRBJ2-3): EAGVTQFPSHSVIEKGQTVTLRCDPISGHDNLYWYRRVMGKEIKFLLHFVKESKQDESGMPNNRFLAERTGGTYSTLKVQPAELEDSGVYFCASSLVRGAAPRANTDTQYFGPGTRLTVL.

The V and J genes are TRBV5-1 and TRBJ2-3; D is unresolved. There are 14 residues in the CDR3. Germline CDR1 reads SGHRS; CDR2 reads YFSETQ. Trimming stripped 2 bases from V and 2 bases from J, with 9 bases between. CDR3 nucleotides: TGCGCCAGCAGCTTAGCGTACCCCACAGATACGCAGTATTTT. Protein: CASSLAYPTDTQYF.

Only one count was recorded for this clone. The CDR3 coding sequence is TGTGCCAGCTCACCGGGACCAAGCTCCTACAATGAGCAGTTCTTC. As protein: CASSPGPSSYNEQFF. The V call is TRBV18, the J call TRBJ2-1; the D gene could be TRBD1 or TRBD2 (5 bases each). The CDR3 runs to 15 residues. Germline V gene sequence: CDR1 KGHSH, CDR2 LQKENI. Between the trimmed V and J ends, which lost 3 bases and 0 bases, there was a span of 9 bases.

The chain recombines TRBV7-8 with TRBJ2-7; 9 nucleotides align to TRBD2. Looked up from germline, CDR1 is SGHVS and CDR2 is FQNEAQ. The CDR3 has 16 residues. The J segment lost 2 bases and the V segment lost 2 bases, leaving 7 bases of the junction unmatched. DNA of the CDR3: TGTGCCAGCAGCTTAAGAAGCGGGAGGAATCCCTACGAGCAGTACTTC. This encodes CASSLRSGRNPYEQYF. Full variable domain (outside the CDR3, taken from reference TRBV7-8 and TRBJ2-7): GAGVSQSPRYKVAKRGQDVALRCDPISGHVSLFWYQQALGQGPEFLTYFQNEAQLDKSGLPSDRFFAERPEGSVSTLKIQRTQQEDSAVYLCASSLRSGRNPYEQYFGPGTRLTVT.

J is TRBJ2-2 and V is TRBV20-1, with no clear D. The germline CDR1 and CDR2 sequences are DFQATT and SNEGSKA (reference sequence). The CDR3 contains 14 residues. Trimming left V 3 bases short and J 0 bases short, with 8 bases between. CDR3 in amino acids: CSASSGTNTGELFF. The CDR3 region has the DNA TGCAGTGCTAGTTCTGGGACGAACACCGGGGAGCTGTTTTTT.

CDR3: CASSLDGGSGKTQYF. CDR3 DNA sequence: TGTGCCAGCAGCTTAGATGGGGGGTCCGGGAAGACCCAGTACTTC. The genes are TRBV7-2 and TRBJ2-5; D perhaps matches TRBD2 (6 bases). With 1 base removed from V and 6 bases from J, the gap between germline ends came to 15 bases. In germline, CDR1 is SGHTA, CDR2 FQGNSA. CDR3 length equals 15 residues. Full variable domain (rest looked up from reference TRBV7-2 and TRBJ2-5): GAGVSQSPSNKVTEKGKDVELRCDPISGHTALYWYRQSLGQGLEFLIYFQGNSAPDKSGLPSDRFSAERTGGSVSTLTIQRTQQEDSAVYLCASSLDGGSGKTQYFGPGTRLLVL.

This chain uses TRBV7-2 with TRBJ2-3; TRBD2 aligns across 7 bases. Trimming removed 6 bases from V and 0 bases from J; junction bases left unmatched: 9. The CDR3 is 16 amino acids. Germline V gene data show CDR1 as SGHTA and CDR2 as FQGNSA. CDR3 DNA: TGTGCCAGCAGTCCGGGTACGGGAGGTAGCACAGATACGCAGTATTTT. Protein: CASSPGTGGSTDTQYF.

This chain links TRBV6-2 or TRBV6-3 with TRBJ2-7, with D perhaps matching TRBD1 (6 bases). The germline V gene has CDR1 MNHEY and CDR2 SVGEGT. The CDR3 extends over 13 amino acids. The V and J ends lost 5 bases and 3 bases respectively, with 11 bases between them. The CDR3, as DNA: TGTGCCAGCAGTAAGAGGGGGAACTACGAGCAGTACTTC. Translated: CASSKRGNYEQYF.

The rearrangement links TRBV10-1 to TRBJ2-5; 11 bases match TRBD2. There are 18 residues in the CDR3. V trimming: 0 bases; J trimming: 0 bases; junction bases outside the gene matches: 6. Germline V gene data show CDR1 as WNHNN and CDR2 as SYGVQD (reference sequence). CDR3 sequence: CASSESTSGTPYQETQYF. The CDR3 DNA reads TGCGCCAGCAGTGAGTCGACTAGCGGGACACCATACCAAGAGACCCAGTACTTC.

The V call is TRBV2, the J call TRBJ2-5, with a weak D call TRBD2 (6 bases). Trimming pared 4 bases from V and 5 bases from J, leaving 11 bases between. CDR1 SNHLY and CDR2 FYNNEI come from the germline V gene. CDR3 length: 13 residues. The CDR3 DNA reads TGTGCCAGCAGTGTTGAGGAGGGGGAGACCCAGTACTTC. Amino acid sequence: CASSVEEGETQYF.

V usage is TRBV19 and J usage is TRBJ2-2; D is unclear. In germline, CDR1 is LNHDA, CDR2 SQIVND (reference sequence). Trimming shortened V by 6 bases and J by 11 bases, and 16 bases separated the two germline ends. The CDR3 runs to 13 residues. The CDR3, as DNA: TGTGCCAGTAGCCGACCCATGCGTGGAGAGCTGTTTTTT. Protein product: CASSRPMRGELFF.

The chain uses TRBV15 and TRBJ2-7; D unclear. Germline CDR1 LNHNV, CDR2 YYDKDF (reference sequence). V was cut by 4 bases and J by 0 bases, with 10 bases left in between. There are 14 residues in the CDR3. CDR3 in amino acids: CATSTTALSYEQYF. In DNA form, the CDR3 reads TGTGCCACCAGCACGACCGCTCTCTCCTACGAGCAGTACTTC.

The table lists this clone with a few counts. The chain joins TRBV15 to TRBJ2-1, with 11 bases aligning to TRBD2. Germline V gene data show CDR1 as LNHNV and CDR2 as YYDKDF (reference sequence). The ends lost 4 bases at V and 1 base at J; junction bases unmatched: 0. CDR3 length: 15 amino acids. The CDR3 spells CATSIAGGSYNEQFF. DNA of the CDR3: TGTGCCACCAGCATAGCGGGAGGGTCCTACAATGAGCAGTTCTTC.

The chain employs TRBV28 and TRBJ2-2, with D possibly TRBD2 on 6 matching bases. V was clipped by 8 bases and J by 5 bases, with 15 bases between them. This CDR3 has 14 amino acids. Per the germline V gene, CDR1 is MDHEN and CDR2 is SYDVKM. The CDR3 DNA is TGTGCCAGCTCCCGGGGGAGTGGTACCGGGGAGCTGTTTTTT. It yields the protein CASSRGSGTGELFF.

The chain combines TRBV7-2 with TRBJ2-3; D is undetermined. Trimming pared 5 bases from V and 1 base from J, leaving 10 bases between. Germline V CDR1 and CDR2: SGHTA, FQGNSA. CDR3 length equals 14 residues. CDR3 residues: CASSQDGGTDTQYF. Written as DNA, the CDR3 is TGTGCCAGCAGCCAGGACGGAGGCACAGATACGCAGTATTTT.

This clone was seen ten or more times. Distinct nucleotide sequences in the sample also encode this CDR3. Here the CDR3 reads CAWSVSPYEQYF. CDR3 coding DNA: TGTGCCTGGAGTGTAAGCCCTTACGAGCAGTACTTC. The chain recombines TRBV30 with TRBJ2-7; no firm D call. V gave up 0 bases and J gave up 4 bases, with 7 bases separating them. The germline gives CDR1 GTSNPN, CDR2 SVGIG (reference sequence). The CDR3 spans 12 residues.